These T cell receptor beta chains were read from a single sample in a study of spatial heterogeneity in lung cancer. TCRdb re-called the 5' RACE reads with MiXCR, one entry per CDR3 protein. The data show about 25,000 distinct CDR3 sequences, about 7% seen once. This sample comprised PBMCs, obtained at surgery. The receptors were gathered from a male donor with early-stage non-small cell lung cancer. Each CDR3 is given with its conserved first and last residue. The D gene is left open where the match is weak. Clone sizes are given selectively: once, few, many, or a class where the clone is expanded.

DNA: TGTGCCAGCAGCCTTGCCGACAGGCTAGCCAAAAACATTCAGTACTTC; CDR3: CASSLADRLAKNIQYF; size: few; D: NA; J: TRBJ2-4; V: TRBV21-1
DNA: TGCGCCAGCAGCCAAAGATTGGGCGACGAGCAGTACTTC; CDR3: CASSQRLGDEQYF; size: NA; D: NA; J: TRBJ2-7; V: TRBV4-1
DNA: TGCAGTGCCCGACCCGGACCGAACCAAGAGACCCAGTACTTC; CDR3: CSARPGPNQETQYF; size: few; D: NA; J: TRBJ2-5; V: TRBV20-1
DNA: TGCAGTGCTAGGACAGGGGTGGCCTACGAGCAGTACTTC; CDR3: CSARTGVAYEQYF; size: many; D: TRBD1; J: TRBJ2-7; V: TRBV20-1
DNA: TGTGCCAGTAGTACCCGACAGGGAGGGGAAAAGACCCAGTACTTC; CDR3: CASSTRQGGEKTQYF; size: NA; D: NA; J: TRBJ2-5; V: TRBV19
DNA: TGTGCCAGCAGCATCGGGCGATATAATTCACCCCTCCACTTT; CDR3: CASSIGRYNSPLHF; size: NA; D: NA; J: TRBJ1-6; V: TRBV7-2
DNA: TGCAGTGCTCGTGGGGCAGGATTCGAACATACGCAGTATTTT; CDR3: CSARGAGFEHTQYF; size: few; D: NA; J: TRBJ2-3; V: TRBV20-1
DNA: TGTGCCAGCAGCTTAGATCACGGCACAGATACGCAGTATTTT; CDR3: CASSLDHGTDTQYF; size: NA; D: NA; J: TRBJ2-3; V: TRBV7-2
DNA: TGTGCCAGCAGTTTTTTTATGAACACTGAAGCTTTCTTT; CDR3: CASSFFMNTEAFF; size: few; D: NA; J: TRBJ1-1; V: TRBV28
DNA: TGTGCCAGCAGCTTGGCGGCGGGGCGGCGCAATCAGCCCCAGCATTTT; CDR3: CASSLAAGRRNQPQHF; size: NA; D: NA; J: TRBJ1-5; V: TRBV5-5
DNA: TGTGCCAGCAGTTTGCTAGCGGCCAGCAATGAGCAGTTCTTC; CDR3: CASSLLAASNEQFF; size: NA; D: TRBD2; J: TRBJ2-1; V: TRBV12-3/TRBV12-4
DNA: TGCGCCAGCAGCTTGGGGGCAGGGACAGGTCATCAGCCCCAGCATTTT; CDR3: CASSLGAGTGHQPQHF; size: many; D: TRBD1; J: TRBJ1-5; V: TRBV5-1
DNA: TGCGCCAGCAGTCCCCAGGGGCGTCCCTACGAGCAGTACTTC; CDR3: CASSPQGRPYEQYF; size: many; D: NA; J: TRBJ2-7; V: TRBV23-1
DNA: TGTGCCAGCAGTGAGGAGGAGAGCTCCTACAATGAGCAGTTCTTC; CDR3: CASSEEESSYNEQFF; size: few; D: NA; J: TRBJ2-1; V: TRBV2
DNA: TGTGCCAGCAGGCGACTACGGGGGGACCAAGAGACCCAGTACTTC; CDR3: CASRRLRGDQETQYF; size: few; D: TRBD2; J: TRBJ2-5; V: TRBV2
DNA: TGTGCCAGCAGAACCACAGGGGCCCTAGACAATGAGCAGTTCTTC; CDR3: CASRTTGALDNEQFF; size: few; D: TRBD1; J: TRBJ2-1; V: TRBV28
DNA: TGCGCCAGCAGCTTGCAACCCAGCACAGATACGCAGTATTTT; CDR3: CASSLQPSTDTQYF; size: NA; D: NA; J: TRBJ2-3; V: TRBV5-1